This T cell receptor beta chain was captured in a study of blood T cell repertoires in COVID-19. Unmatched junction bases numbered 4, after V lost 3 bases and J lost 1 base. The germline gives CDR1 SGHAT, CDR2 FQNNGV. CDR3 length: 15 residues. The repertoire was sequenced with immunoSEQ multiplex PCR; TCRdb's copy has only in-frame clones and lacks some. The sample lists 75,000 to 90,000 clones, around four fifths occurring once. Material for sequencing was peripheral blood. This TCR was recovered from an elderly man with active or convalescent COVID-19. This sequence joins TRBV11-2 and TRBJ2-3; 7 nucleotides match TRBD1. The DNA for the CDR3 is TGTGCCAGCAGCTTCTCCGGGACAGGCACAGATACGCAGTATTTT. It encodes CASSFSGTGTDTQYF.